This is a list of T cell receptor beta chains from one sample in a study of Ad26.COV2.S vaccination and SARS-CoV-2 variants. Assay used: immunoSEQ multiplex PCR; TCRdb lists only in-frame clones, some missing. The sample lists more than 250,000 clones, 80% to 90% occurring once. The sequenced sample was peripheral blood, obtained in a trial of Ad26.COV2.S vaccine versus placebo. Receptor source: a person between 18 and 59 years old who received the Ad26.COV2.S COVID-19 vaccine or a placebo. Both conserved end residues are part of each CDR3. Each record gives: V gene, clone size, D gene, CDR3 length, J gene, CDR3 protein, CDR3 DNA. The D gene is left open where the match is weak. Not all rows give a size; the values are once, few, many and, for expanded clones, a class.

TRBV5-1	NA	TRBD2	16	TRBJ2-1	CASSQASGNSYNEQFF	TGCGCCAGCAGCCAAGCTAGCGGTAACTCCTACAATGAGCAGTTCTTC
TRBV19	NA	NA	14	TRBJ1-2	CASSMTWTPYGYTF	TGTGCCAGTAGTATGACCTGGACACCATATGGCTACACCTTC
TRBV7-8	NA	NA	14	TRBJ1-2	CASSLASESYGYTF	TGTGCCAGCAGCTTAGCGAGCGAGTCCTATGGCTACACCTTC
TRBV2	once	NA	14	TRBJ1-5	CASSVQGFGQPQHF	TGTGCCAGCAGTGTGCAGGGGTTCGGTCAGCCCCAGCATTTT
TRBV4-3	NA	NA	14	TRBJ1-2	CASSQNGQFNGYTF	TGCGCCAGCAGCCAAAACGGGCAGTTCAACGGCTACACCTTC
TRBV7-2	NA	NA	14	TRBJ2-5	CASSFDQGRETQYF	TGTGCCAGCAGCTTTGACCAGGGAAGAGAGACCCAGTACTTC
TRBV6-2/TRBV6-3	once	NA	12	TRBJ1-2	CASSFNRVGYTF	TGTGCCAGCAGTTTTAACAGGGTCGGCTACACCTTC
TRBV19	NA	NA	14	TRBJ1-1	CASSIGPGNTEAFF	TGTGCCAGTAGTATCGGCCCCGGGAACACTGAAGCTTTCTTT
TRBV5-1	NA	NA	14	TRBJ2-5	CASSTGLLQETQYF	TGCGCCAGCAGTACGGGTTTACTCCAAGAGACCCAGTACTTC
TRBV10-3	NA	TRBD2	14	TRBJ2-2	CAITSAGVTGELFF	TGTGCCATCACGTCAGCGGGAGTTACCGGGGAGCTGTTTTTT
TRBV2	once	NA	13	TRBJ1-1	CASSEVKGSEAFF	TGTGCCAGCAGTGAAGTAAAGGGGTCTGAAGCTTTCTTT
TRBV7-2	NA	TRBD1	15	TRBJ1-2	CASSHPGQGEYGYTF	TGTGCCAGCAGCCACCCGGGACAGGGGGAATATGGCTACACCTTC
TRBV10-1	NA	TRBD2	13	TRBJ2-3	CASSEDGLGAQYF	TGCGCCAGCAGTGAAGATGGACTAGGAGCGCAGTATTTT
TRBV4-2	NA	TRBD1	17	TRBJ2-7	CASSLLGRRDSSYEQYF	TGTGCCAGCAGCCTCCTGGGGCGCCGGGACAGTTCATACGAGCAGTACTTC
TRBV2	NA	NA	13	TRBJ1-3	CASSRGYGNTIYF	TGTGCCAGCAGTAGGGGATACGGAAACACCATATATTTT
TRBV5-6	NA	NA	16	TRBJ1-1	CASSLGYWGMNTEAFF	TGTGCCAGCAGCTTGGGTTATTGGGGCATGAACACTGAAGCTTTCTTT
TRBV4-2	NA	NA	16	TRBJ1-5	CASSQETGTLNQPQHF	TGTGCCAGCAGCCAAGAAACCGGGACACTGAATCAGCCCCAGCATTTT
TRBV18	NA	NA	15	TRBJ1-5	CASSPSGVNNQPQHF	TGTGCCAGCTCCCCCAGCGGGGTAAACAATCAGCCCCAGCATTTT
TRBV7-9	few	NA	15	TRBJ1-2	CASSLPGTTNYGYTF	TGTGCCAGCAGCCTACCGGGGACAACAAACTATGGCTACACCTTC
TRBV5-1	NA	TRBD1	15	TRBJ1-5	CASSLEGQGGQPQHF	TGCGCCAGCAGCTTGGAGGGACAGGGCGGGCAGCCCCAGCATTTT
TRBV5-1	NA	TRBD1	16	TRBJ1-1	CASSGGQGRSGTEAFF	TGCGCCAGCAGCGGGGGACAGGGGCGATCGGGCACTGAAGCTTTCTTT
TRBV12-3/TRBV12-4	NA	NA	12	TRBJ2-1	CASSPQGNEQFF	TGTGCCAGCAGTCCTCAGGGGAATGAGCAGTTCTTC
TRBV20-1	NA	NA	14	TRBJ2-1	CSASRQRTDNEQFF	TGCAGTGCTAGTAGACAAAGGACCGACAATGAGCAGTTCTTC
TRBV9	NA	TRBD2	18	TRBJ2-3	CASSAPPGLAGWGDTQYF	TGTGCCAGCAGCGCCCCCCCGGGACTAGCGGGGTGGGGAGATACGCAGTATTTT
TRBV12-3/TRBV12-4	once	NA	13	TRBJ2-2	CASSSGLRGELFF	TGTGCCAGCAGTTCCGGACTAAGAGGGGAGCTGTTTTTT
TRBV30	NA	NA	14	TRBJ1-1	CAWSVQWEPTEAFF	TGTGCCTGGAGTGTACAGTGGGAACCCACTGAAGCTTTCTTT
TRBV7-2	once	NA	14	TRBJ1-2	CASSFGRGEQGYTF	TGTGCCAGCAGCTTCGGCAGGGGAGAGCAGGGCTACACCTTC
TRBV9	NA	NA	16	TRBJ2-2	CASSVGRQKDTGELFF	TGTGCCAGCAGCGTAGGAAGACAAAAAGACACCGGGGAGCTGTTTTTT
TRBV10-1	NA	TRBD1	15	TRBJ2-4	CASSVSGGAKNIQYF	TGCGCCAGCAGTGTTTCAGGGGGAGCCAAAAACATTCAGTACTTC
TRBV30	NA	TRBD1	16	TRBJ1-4	CAWSVQGGYRSEKLFF	TGTGCCTGGAGTGTACAGGGGGGTTATCGTAGTGAAAAACTGTTTTTT
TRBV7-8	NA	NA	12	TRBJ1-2	CASSSQAYGYTF	TGTGCCAGCAGCTCACAGGCGTATGGCTACACCTTC
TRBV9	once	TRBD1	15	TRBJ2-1	CASSLRDRGVDEQFF	TGTGCCAGCAGCCTCCGGGACAGGGGTGTCGATGAGCAGTTCTTC